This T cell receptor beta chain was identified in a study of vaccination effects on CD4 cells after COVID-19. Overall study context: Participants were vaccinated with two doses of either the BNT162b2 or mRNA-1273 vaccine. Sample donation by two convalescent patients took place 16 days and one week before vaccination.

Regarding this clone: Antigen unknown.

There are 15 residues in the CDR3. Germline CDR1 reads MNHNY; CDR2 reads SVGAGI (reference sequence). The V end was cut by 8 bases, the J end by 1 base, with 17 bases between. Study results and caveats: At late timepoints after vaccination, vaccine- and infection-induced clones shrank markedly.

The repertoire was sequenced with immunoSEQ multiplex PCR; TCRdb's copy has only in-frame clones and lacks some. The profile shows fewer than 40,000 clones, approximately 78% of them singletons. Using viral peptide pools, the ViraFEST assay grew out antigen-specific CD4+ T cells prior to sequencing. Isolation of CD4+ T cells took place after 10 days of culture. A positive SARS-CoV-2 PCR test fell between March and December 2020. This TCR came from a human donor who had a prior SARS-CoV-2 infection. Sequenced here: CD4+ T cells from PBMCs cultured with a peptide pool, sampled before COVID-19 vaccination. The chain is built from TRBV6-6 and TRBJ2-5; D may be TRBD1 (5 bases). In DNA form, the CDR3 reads TGTGCCAGCGATTGGGGCAGGGCTCGCCAAGAGACCCAGTACTTC. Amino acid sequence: CASDWGRARQETQYF.